The clone carrying this TCR beta chain occurred a few times. Its antigen remains unknown. 5'RACE template switching produced TCR cDNA carrying a universal primer site and UMIs. In TCRdb, the 5' RACE reads were re-called with MiXCR into one record per CDR3 protein. The repertoire holds under 300,000 distinct CDR3 sequences, with about 7% as singletons. These data come from a study of T cells after yellow fever vaccination. Study information: Fractions containing few cells were prepared with SMART-Seq v4 Ultra Low Input. Findings and caveats of the study: Most primary-vaccination clones reappeared after the booster (approximately 97% CD4, roughly 88% CD8).

The CDR3 is 16 residues long. The germline gives CDR1 SGHRS, CDR2 YFSETQ. With V trimmed by 0 bases and J by 5 bases, 4 bases remained unmatched. Sequencing used CD4+ T cells sorted from PBMCs, obtained on the day of the yellow fever booster vaccination. This sequence joins TRBV5-1 and TRBJ2-2, with TRBD1 matching 10 bases. The receptor was isolated from a man between 25 and 39 years old who received the YFV17D yellow fever vaccine. The CDR3 reads CASSLATGGETGELFF. CDR3 bases: TGCGCCAGCAGCTTGGCGACAGGGGGCGAGACCGGGGAGCTGTTTTTT. The whole variable domain, remainder taken from reference TRBV5-1 and TRBJ2-2, is KAGVTQTPRYLIKTRGQQVTLSCSPISGHRSVSWYQQTPGQGLQFLFEYFSETQRNKGNFPGRFSGRQFSNSRSEMNVSTLELGDSALYLCASSLATGGETGELFFGEGSRLTVL.